This T cell receptor beta chain derives from a study of blood T cell repertoires in COVID-19. Trimming pared 4 bases from V and 0 bases from J, leaving 12 bases between. CDR3 length: 14 residues. Germline loops: CDR1 SQVTM, CDR2 ANQGSEA. The repertoire was sequenced with immunoSEQ multiplex PCR; TCRdb's copy has only in-frame clones and lacks some. The repertoire holds around 330,000 clones, with 70% to 90% as singletons. This clone has a handful of counts. V gene TRBV29-1 combines with J gene TRBJ1-2, with TRBD1 as a possible D gene (6 bases). The receptor comes from a woman in her forties or fifties with active or convalescent COVID-19. Material: peripheral blood. CDR3 sequence reads: CSVVDSPSNYGYTF. The CDR3 DNA is TGCAGCGTTGTGGACAGCCCTTCTAACTATGGCTACACCTTC.